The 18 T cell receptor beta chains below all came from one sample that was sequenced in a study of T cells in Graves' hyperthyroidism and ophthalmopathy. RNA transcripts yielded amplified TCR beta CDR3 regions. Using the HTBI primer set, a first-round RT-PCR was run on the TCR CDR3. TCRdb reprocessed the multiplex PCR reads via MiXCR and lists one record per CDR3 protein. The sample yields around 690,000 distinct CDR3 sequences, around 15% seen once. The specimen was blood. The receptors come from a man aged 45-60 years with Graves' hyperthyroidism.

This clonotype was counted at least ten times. This CDR3 reads CASSSADRAGANVLTF. CDR3 DNA sequence: TGTGCCAGCAGCTCCGCGGACAGGGCAGGGGCCAACGTCCTGACTTTC. The rearrangement links TRBV7-2 to TRBJ2-6; 8 nucleotides line up with TRBD1. The ends lost 4 bases at V and 4 bases at J; junction bases unmatched: 6. Germline values: CDR1 SGHTA, CDR2 FQGNSA. This CDR3 has 16 amino acids.

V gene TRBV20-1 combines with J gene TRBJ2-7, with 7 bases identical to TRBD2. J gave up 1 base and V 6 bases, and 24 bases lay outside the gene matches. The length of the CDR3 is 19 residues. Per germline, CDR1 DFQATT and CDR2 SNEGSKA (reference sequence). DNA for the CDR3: TGCAGTGCCTTAGAGATAGGGAGGGGTGCGTCTAGATTTTCCTACGAGCAGTACTTC. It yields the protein CSALEIGRGASRFSYEQYF.

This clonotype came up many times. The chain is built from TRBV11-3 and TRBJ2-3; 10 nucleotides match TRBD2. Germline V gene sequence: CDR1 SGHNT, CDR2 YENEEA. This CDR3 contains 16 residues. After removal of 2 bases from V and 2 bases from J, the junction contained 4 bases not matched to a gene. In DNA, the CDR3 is TGTGCCAGCAGCTTAAAACTAGCGGGAACCACAGATACGCAGTATTTT. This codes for CASSLKLAGTTDTQYF. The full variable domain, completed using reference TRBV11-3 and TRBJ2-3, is EAGVVQSPRYKIIEKKQPVAFWCNPISGHNTLYWYLQNLGQGPELLIRYENEEAVDDSQLPKDRFSAERLKGVDSTLKIQPAELGDSAVYLCASSLKLAGTTDTQYFGPGTRLTVL.

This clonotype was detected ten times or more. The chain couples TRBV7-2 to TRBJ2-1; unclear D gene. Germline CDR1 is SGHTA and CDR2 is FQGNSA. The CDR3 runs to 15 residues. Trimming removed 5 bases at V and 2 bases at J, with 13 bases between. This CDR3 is CASSPNGPAYNEQFF. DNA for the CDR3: TGTGCCAGCAGCCCGAATGGGCCCGCCTACAATGAGCAGTTCTTC.

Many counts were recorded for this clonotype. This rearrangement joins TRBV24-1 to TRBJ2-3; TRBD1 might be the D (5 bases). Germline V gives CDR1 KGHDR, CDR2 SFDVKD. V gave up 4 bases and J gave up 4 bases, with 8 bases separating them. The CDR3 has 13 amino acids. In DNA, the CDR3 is TGTGCCACCAGTGACAGGGTCGCAGATACGCAGTATTTT. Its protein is CATSDRVADTQYF.

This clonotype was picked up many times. For the CDR3, the DNA is TGTGCCAGCTCACCACTAGGGACGTATCAAGAGACCCAGTACTTC. It encodes CASSPLGTYQETQYF. V usage is TRBV18 and J usage is TRBJ2-5, with D perhaps TRBD1 or TRBD2 (5 bases each). V lost 1 base to trimming and J lost 2 bases, with 11 bases between them. The CDR3 runs to 15 residues. CDR1 and CDR2 (germline): KGHSH, LQKENI.

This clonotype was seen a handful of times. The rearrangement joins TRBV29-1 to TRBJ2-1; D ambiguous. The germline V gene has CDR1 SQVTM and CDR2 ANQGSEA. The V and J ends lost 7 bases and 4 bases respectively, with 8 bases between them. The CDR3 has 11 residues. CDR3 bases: TGCAGCGCCCTAGGGTACAATGAGCAGTTCTTC. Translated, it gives CSALGYNEQFF.

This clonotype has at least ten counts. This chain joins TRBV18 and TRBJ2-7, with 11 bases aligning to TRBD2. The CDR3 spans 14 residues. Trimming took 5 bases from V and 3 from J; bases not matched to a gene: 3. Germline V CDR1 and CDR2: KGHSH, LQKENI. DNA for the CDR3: TGTGCCAGCTCAATAGGGACTAGCGGCTACGAGCAGTACTTC. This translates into CASSIGTSGYEQYF. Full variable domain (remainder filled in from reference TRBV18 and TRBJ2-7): NAGVMQNPRHLVRRRGQEARLRCSPMKGHSHVYWYRQLPEEGLKFMVYLQKENIIDESGMPKERFSAEFPKEGPSILRIQQVVRGDSAAYFCASSIGTSGYEQYFGPGTRLTVT.

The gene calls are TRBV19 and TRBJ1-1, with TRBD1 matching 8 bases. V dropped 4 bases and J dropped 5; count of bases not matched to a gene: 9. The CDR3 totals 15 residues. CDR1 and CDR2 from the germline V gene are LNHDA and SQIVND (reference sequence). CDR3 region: CASSTYWTGNTEAFF. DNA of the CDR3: TGTGCCAGTAGTACATACTGGACAGGGAATACTGAAGCTTTCTTT.

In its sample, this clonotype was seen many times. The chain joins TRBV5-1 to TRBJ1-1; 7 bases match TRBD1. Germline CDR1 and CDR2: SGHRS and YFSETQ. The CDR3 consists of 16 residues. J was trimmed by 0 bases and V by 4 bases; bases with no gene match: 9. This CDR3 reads CASSVGQPLMNTEAFF. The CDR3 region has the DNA TGCGCCAGCAGCGTGGGACAGCCCCTGATGAACACTGAAGCTTTCTTT.

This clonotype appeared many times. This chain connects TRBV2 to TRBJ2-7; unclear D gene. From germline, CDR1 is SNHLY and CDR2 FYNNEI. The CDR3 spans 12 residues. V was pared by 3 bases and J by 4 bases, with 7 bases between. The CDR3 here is CASSEKGYEQYF. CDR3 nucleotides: TGTGCCAGCAGTGAGAAGGGTTACGAGCAGTACTTC.

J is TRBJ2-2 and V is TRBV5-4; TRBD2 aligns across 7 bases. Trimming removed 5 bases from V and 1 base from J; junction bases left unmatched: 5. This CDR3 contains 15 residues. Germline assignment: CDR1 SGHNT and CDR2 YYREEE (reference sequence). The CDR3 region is CASSTGTKNTGELFF. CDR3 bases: TGTGCCAGCAGTACCGGGACTAAGAACACCGGGGAGCTGTTTTTT.

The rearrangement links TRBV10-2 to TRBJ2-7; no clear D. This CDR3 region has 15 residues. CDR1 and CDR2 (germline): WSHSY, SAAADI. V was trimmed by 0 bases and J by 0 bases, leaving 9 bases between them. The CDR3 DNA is TGCGCCAGCAGTGAGTCTGGGGTTTACTCCTACGAGCAGTACTTC. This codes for CASSESGVYSYEQYF.

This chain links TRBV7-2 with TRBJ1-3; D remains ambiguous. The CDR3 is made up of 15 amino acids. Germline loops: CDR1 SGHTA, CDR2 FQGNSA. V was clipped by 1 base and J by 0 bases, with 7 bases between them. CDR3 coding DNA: TGTGCCAGCAGCTTAGAGGGCAGCTCTGGAAACACCATATATTTT. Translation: CASSLEGSSGNTIYF.

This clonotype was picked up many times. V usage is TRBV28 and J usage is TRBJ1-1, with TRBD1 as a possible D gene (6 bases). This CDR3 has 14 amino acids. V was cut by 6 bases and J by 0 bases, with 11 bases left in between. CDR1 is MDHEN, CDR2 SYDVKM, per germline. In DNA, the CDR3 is TGTGCCAGCAGCCATAGGGGGATGAACACTGAAGCTTTCTTT. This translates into CASSHRGMNTEAFF.

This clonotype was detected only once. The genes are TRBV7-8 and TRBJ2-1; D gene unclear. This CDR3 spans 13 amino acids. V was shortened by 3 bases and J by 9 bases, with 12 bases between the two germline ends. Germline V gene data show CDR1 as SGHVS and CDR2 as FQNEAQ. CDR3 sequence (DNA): TGTGCCAGCAGCTTCCTTTCCCGAGGTGAGCAGTTCTTC. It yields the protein CASSFLSRGEQFF.

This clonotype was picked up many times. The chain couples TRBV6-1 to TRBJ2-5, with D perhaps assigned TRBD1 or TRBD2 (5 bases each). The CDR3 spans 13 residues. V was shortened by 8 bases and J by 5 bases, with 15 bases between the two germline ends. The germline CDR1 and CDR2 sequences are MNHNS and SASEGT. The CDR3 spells CASGGEWGETQYF. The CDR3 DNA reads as TGTGCCAGCGGTGGGGAGTGGGGGGAGACCCAGTACTTC.

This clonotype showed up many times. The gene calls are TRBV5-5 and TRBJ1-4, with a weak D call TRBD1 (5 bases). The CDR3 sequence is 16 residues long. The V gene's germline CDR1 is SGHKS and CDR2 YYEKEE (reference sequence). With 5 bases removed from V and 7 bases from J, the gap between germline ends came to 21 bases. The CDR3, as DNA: TGTGCCAGCAGGTTGAGATCCGGGACGGAGAGTGAAAAACTGTTTTTT. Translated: CASRLRSGTESEKLFF.